This T cell receptor (beta chain) is drawn from a study of T cell responses to AZD1222 COVID-19 vaccine. The study, taken as a whole, reports: Seropositive status at baseline applied to only a handful of AZD1222 recipients.

Clones were read by immunoSEQ multiplex PCR, and TCRdb kept only the in-frame ones, dropping some. The table records 72,000 or so clones, over 85% of them present only once. This CDR3 has 17 residues. Germline CDR1 SGHTA, CDR2 FQGNSA. After removal of 6 bases from V and 5 bases from J, the junction contained 10 bases not matched to a gene. As to this clone: Its matching antigen is unknown.

Sequencing was performed on peripheral blood, taken on day 0 of AZD1222 vaccination. This chain connects TRBV7-2 to TRBJ2-2; 12 nucleotides line up with TRBD1. The sequence was collected from an adult in good health. The CDR3 sequence: CASRSGQGALRTGELFF. CDR3 in DNA: TGTGCCAGCAGGTCGGGACAGGGGGCGCTCCGAACCGGGGAGCTGTTTTTT.